Listed below are T cell receptor beta chains from one sample, sequenced in a study of T cell repertoires in ileal Crohn's disease. Some clones are missing from TCRdb's copy, which holds only in-frame ones; the method was immunoSEQ multiplex PCR. The sample has more than 12,000 clones, about 78% seen once. The sequenced sample was ileal tissue. The receptors were sampled from an adult with Crohn's disease. Each CDR3 is given without its conserved first and last residue.

cdr3_aa	j_call	v_call
ASSPYPGGNYGYT	TRBJ1-2	TRBV6-5
ASSGERGIYNEQF	TRBJ2-1	TRBV2
ASSPGQGRYEQY	TRBJ2-7	TRBV5-4
ASRPVGVPFYEQY	TRBJ2-7	TRBV7-2
ASSLLARTANEQF	TRBJ2-1	TRBV11-2
ASSSRSDFYNEQF	TRBJ2-1	TRBV7-8
ASSGTRNTEAF	TRBJ1-1	TRBV9
SQRGGPTDTQY	TRBJ2-3	TRBV29-1
ASVTVIETEAF	TRBJ1-1	TRBV2
AWSMDRDSYGYT	TRBJ1-2	TRBV30
ASSKQGANSRNQPQH	TRBJ1-5	TRBV7-9
ASSSTGDGNQPQH	TRBJ1-5	TRBV5-1
SAWRVGTEAF	TRBJ1-1	TRBV29-1
ASRDPSGGRYEQY	TRBJ2-7	TRBV5-1
ASGQGNMDIQY	TRBJ2-4	TRBV19
ASSSGLGGDTQY	TRBJ2-3	TRBV6-1
SVLFDSNNQPQH	TRBJ1-5	TRBV29-1
AIGPDQETQY	TRBJ2-5	TRBV10-3
ASSLDRGGLAGFTGELF	TRBJ2-2	TRBV11-2
ASSVDREWEQY	TRBJ2-7	TRBV6-1